What follows describes a single TCR beta chain. Its antigen is not identified. This sample is drawn from a study of T cells in Graves' hyperthyroidism and ophthalmopathy. General study points: A model using 13 V-J features told ophthalmopathy apart from stable hyperthyroidism.

Absence of ophthalmopathy progression within 18 months defined stable Graves' hyperthyroidism. PBMCs were derived from 9.5 to 10 ml fresh peripheral blood. The CDR3 contains 14 residues. CDR1 and CDR2 (germline): SGDLS, YYNGEE. What was amplified from RNA transcripts were TCR beta CDR3 regions. The study used the HTBI primer set for a first-round RT-PCR of the TCR CDR3. TCRdb passed the multiplex PCR reads through MiXCR, listing each CDR3 protein once. The sample has hundreds of thousands of distinct CDR3 sequences, roughly 40% seen once. This TCR derives from a man aged 18 to 29 with Graves' hyperthyroidism. Material: blood. The J gene is TRBJ1-5, the V gene TRBV9; a weak D match, TRBD1 (7 bases). The J call may be mistaken, given a closer DNA end match to TRBJ2-3. CDR3 DNA: TGTGCCAGCAGCATTACAGGGGCGGGACAGCCCCAGTATTTT. It yields the protein CASSITGAGQPQYF.